The clone carrying this TCR beta chain was recorded at least ten times. This entry is derived from a study of human T cells and chemical hapten exposure. Study as a whole: Per-sample TCR yields varied mainly from small pooled library volume differences.

Time point in this sample: pre-sensitization, week 0. Noted treatment: therapeutic diphenylcyclopropenone sensitization with weekly scalp DPC. Germline CDR1 is DFQATT and CDR2 is SNEGSKA (reference sequence). Trimming cost V 1 base and J 4 bases, with 17 bases left between them. This CDR3 has 16 amino acids. From the RACE reads, TCRdb called clonotypes with MiXCR, one entry per CDR3 protein. The profile shows 250,000 or so distinct CDR3 sequences, approximately 7.5% of them singletons. The source was whole blood, collected in connection with sensitization to the hapten diphenylcyclopropenone (DPC). V is TRBV20-1 and J is TRBJ2-1; tentative D call: TRBD1 (6 bases). The receptor was isolated from a man aged 18 to 29 with alopecia areata. Some clones in this sample may be carry-over from other donors' samples. DNA for the CDR3: TGCAGTGCTAGAGGTTTCGAGACAGGAGTATACAATGAGCAGTTCTTC. Its translation is CSARGFETGVYNEQFF.